This T cell receptor beta chain was retrieved from a study of blood T cells in healthy people across ages. The CDR3 consists of 13 residues. Germline CDR1 is SGHVS and CDR2 is FQNEAQ. Trimming took off 7 bases at V and 0 bases at J, with 7 bases between the two ends. Primers used in a second PCR of roughly 6 to 11 cycles were a sample-barcoded 5' primer and a J-beta primer mix. Paired-end reads containing CDR3 totaled no fewer than 3 million for each sample. Via MiXCR, TCRdb re-called the 5' RACE reads, giving one row per CDR3 protein. The sample has about 1.1 million distinct CDR3 sequences, about two fifths seen once.

Sequenced material: blood. V is TRBV7-8 and J is TRBJ1-5, with D hard to call. This sequence was found in a man between 18 and 29 years old in good health. The CDR3 DNA follows: TGTGCCAGCAATCTCTATAGCAATCAGCCCCAGCATTTT. This gives the protein CASNLYSNQPQHF. Based on the CDR3 plus reference TRBV7-8 and TRBJ1-5, the full variable domain is GAGVSQSPRYKVAKRGQDVALRCDPISGHVSLFWYQQALGQGPEFLTYFQNEAQLDKSGLPSDRFFAERPEGSVSTLKIQRTQQEDSAVYLCASNLYSNQPQHFGDGTRLSIL.